This T cell receptor (beta chain) was identified during a study of T cell repertoires in cytomegalovirus infection. J gave up 7 bases and V 4 bases, and 5 bases lay outside the gene matches. The CDR3 spans 15 residues. In germline, CDR1 is LNHDA, CDR2 SQIVND (reference sequence). TCRdb re-analysed the reads in MiXCR, keeping a single row per CDR3 protein. The profile covers some 440,000 distinct CDR3 sequences, with 31% appearing a single time and roughly 13% taken by the ten largest. The rearrangement links TRBV19 to TRBJ2-2; 11 bases are shared with TRBD1. The sequence was obtained from a human donor in good health (CMV status not recorded). Some clones in this sample may be carry-over from other donors' samples. Sequencing input: PBMCs. This CDR3 reads CASSTRTGGNGELFF. The CDR3 DNA reads as TGTGCCAGTAGTACACGGACAGGGGGCAACGGGGAGCTGTTTTTT.